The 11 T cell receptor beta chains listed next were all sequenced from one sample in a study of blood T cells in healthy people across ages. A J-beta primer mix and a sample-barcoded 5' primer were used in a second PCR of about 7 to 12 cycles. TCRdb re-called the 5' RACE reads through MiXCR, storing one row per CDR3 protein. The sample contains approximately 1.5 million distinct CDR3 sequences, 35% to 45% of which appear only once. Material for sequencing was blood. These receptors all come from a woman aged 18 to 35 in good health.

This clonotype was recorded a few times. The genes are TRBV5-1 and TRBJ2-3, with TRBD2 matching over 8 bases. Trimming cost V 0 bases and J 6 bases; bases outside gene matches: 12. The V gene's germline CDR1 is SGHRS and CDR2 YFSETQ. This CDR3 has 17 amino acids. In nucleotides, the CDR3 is TGCGCCAGCAGCTTGGTCGCGACTAGCGACCTGCCGGATACGCAGTATTTT. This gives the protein CASSLVATSDLPDTQYF.

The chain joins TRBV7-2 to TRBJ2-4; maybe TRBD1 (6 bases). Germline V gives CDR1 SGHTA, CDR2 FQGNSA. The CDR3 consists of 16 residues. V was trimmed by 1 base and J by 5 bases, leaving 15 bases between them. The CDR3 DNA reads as TGTGCCAGCAGCTTAGGTGGGGGCGGCGTCCAAAACATTCAGTACTTC. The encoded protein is CASSLGGGGVQNIQYF. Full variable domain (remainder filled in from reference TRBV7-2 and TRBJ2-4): GAGVSQSPSNKVTEKGKDVELRCDPISGHTALYWYRQSLGQGLEFLIYFQGNSAPDKSGLPSDRFSAERTGGSVSTLTIQRTQQEDSAVYLCASSLGGGGVQNIQYFGAGTRLSVL.

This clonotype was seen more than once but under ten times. This CDR3 is CASSSSRAQETQYF. The DNA of the CDR3 is TGTGCCAGCAGCTCGTCCCGGGCCCAAGAGACCCAGTACTTC. This sequence joins TRBV7-2 and TRBJ2-5; no clear D gene. Germline values: CDR1 SGHTA, CDR2 FQGNSA. The V end was cut by 4 bases, the J end by 1 base, with 10 bases between. There are 14 residues in the CDR3.

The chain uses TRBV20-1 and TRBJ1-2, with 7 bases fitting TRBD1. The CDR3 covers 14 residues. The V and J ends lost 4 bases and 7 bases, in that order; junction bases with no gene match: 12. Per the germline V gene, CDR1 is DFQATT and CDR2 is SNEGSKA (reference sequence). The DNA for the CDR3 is TGCAGTGCTACCAACTCAGGGGGGGGATCTGGCTACACCTTC. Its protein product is CSATNSGGGSGYTF.

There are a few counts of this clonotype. CDR3 DNA: TGTGCCAGCAGCAAACTGGCGGGGAACACCGGGGAGCTGTTTTTT. Its translation: CASSKLAGNTGELFF. This rearrangement joins TRBV27 to TRBJ2-2; D perhaps matches TRBD2 (5 bases). The ends were cut back, 6 bases at V and 1 base at J, with 12 bases in the middle. The CDR3 is made up of 15 amino acids. Germline lookup yields CDR1 MNHEY and CDR2 SMNVEV (reference sequence).

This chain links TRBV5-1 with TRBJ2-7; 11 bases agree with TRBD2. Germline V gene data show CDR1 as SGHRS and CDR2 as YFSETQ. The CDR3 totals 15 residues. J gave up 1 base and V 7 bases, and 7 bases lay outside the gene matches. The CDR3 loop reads CASAATSGSSYEQYF. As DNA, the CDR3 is TGCGCCAGCGCCGCAACTAGCGGGAGTTCCTACGAGCAGTACTTC.

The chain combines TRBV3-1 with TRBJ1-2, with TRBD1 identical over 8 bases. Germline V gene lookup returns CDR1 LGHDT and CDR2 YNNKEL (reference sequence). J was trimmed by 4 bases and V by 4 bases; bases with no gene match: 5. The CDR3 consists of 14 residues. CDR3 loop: CASSRPGGVYGYTF. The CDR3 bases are TGTGCCAGCAGCCGTCCAGGGGGCGTCTATGGCTACACCTTC.

The CDR3 nucleotides read TGTGCCAGCAGTTACTACGGAGATAGCAATCAGCCCCAGCATTTT. Translating it yields CASSYYGDSNQPQHF. The chain joins TRBV6-6 to TRBJ1-5; D gene unclear. The CDR3 is 15 residues long. Looked up from germline, CDR1 is MNHNY and CDR2 is SVGAGI (reference sequence). V was pared by 1 base and J by 0 bases, with 7 bases between.

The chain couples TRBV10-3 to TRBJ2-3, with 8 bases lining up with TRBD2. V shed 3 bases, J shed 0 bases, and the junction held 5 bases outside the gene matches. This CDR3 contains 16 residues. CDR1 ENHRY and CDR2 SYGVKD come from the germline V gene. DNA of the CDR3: TGTGCCATCAGTGATTTAGCGGGACAAAGCACAGATACGCAGTATTTT. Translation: CAISDLAGQSTDTQYF.

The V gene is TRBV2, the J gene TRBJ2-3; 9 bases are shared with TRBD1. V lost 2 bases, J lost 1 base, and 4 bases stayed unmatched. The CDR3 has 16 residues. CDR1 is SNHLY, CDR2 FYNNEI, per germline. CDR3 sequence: CASSETWTGGTDTQYF. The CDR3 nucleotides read TGTGCCAGCAGTGAAACCTGGACAGGGGGCACAGATACGCAGTATTTT.

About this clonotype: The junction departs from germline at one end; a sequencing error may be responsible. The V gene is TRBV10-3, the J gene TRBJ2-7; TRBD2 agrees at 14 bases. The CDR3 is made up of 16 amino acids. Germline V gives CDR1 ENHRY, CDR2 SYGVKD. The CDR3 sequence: CTIMTSGRAGYYEQYF. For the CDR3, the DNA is TGTACCATCATGACTAGCGGGAGGGCCGGATACTACGAGCAGTACTTC.